These 10 T cell receptor beta chains were all obtained from the same sample, sequenced in a study of blood T cells in healthy people across ages (dated by TCRdb to between 2015 and 2017). Library construction relied on 5' RACE. The sample was run on an Illumina HiSeq 2500. A second PCR of roughly 6 to 12 cycles was performed with a sample-barcoded 5' primer and a J-beta primer mix. TCRdb reworked the public reads: Q25 trimming with fastp, MiXCR clone assembly, productive beta chains retained. Each CDR3 protein appears once, grouped with its most common genes and DNA. The sample records about 780,000 distinct CDR3 sequences, 35% to 50% of which are singletons. Of the sample, 15% to 20% falls within the top ten clones. Input material: blood. The origin of the receptors is a man older than 75 in good health.

The rearrangement uses TRBV7-2 and TRBJ2-5, with 10 bases that match TRBD2. Germline V gene lookup returns CDR1 SGHTA and CDR2 FQGNSA. J was trimmed by 3 bases and V by 2 bases; bases with no gene match: 6. The CDR3 covers 16 residues. The CDR3 sequence is CASSLSLGLAEETQYF. The CDR3 DNA sequence: TGTGCCAGCAGCTTAAGCCTCGGACTAGCGGAAGAGACCCAGTACTTC.

This sequence joins TRBV20-1 and TRBJ1-2, with 8 bases aligning to TRBD1. The CDR3 loop spans 13 amino acids. Losses at the gene ends were 6 bases for V and 3 bases for J; bases not matched to a gene: 6. The V gene's germline CDR1 is DFQATT and CDR2 SNEGSKA (reference sequence). CDR3 in amino acids: CSATLTGDYGYTF. CDR3 in DNA: TGCAGTGCCACGTTGACAGGGGACTATGGCTACACCTTC.

The rearrangement joins TRBV4-3 to TRBJ2-4; D is uncertain. The J call may be incorrect, as the DNA end agrees better with TRBJ2-7. CDR3 size: 14 residues. Germline V gene sequence: CDR1 LGHNA, CDR2 YSLEER. The CDR3 loop is CASSLGPAAGEQYF. The CDR3 DNA reads TGCGCCAGCAGCCTCGGCCCCGCCGCAGGCGAGCAGTACTTC.

This clonotype was seen more than once but under ten times. The chain links TRBV19 to TRBJ1-6, with D possibly matching TRBD1 (5 bases). CDR1 is LNHDA and CDR2 is SQIVND in the germline V gene (reference sequence). The CDR3 is made up of 15 amino acids. The germline V and J ends were trimmed by 3 bases and 7 bases, with 13 bases remaining between them. Here the CDR3 DNA reads TGTGCCAGTAGTATCAGTGACAGCCACAATTCACCCCTCCACTTT. This gives the protein CASSISDSHNSPLHF.

The chain employs TRBV29-1 and TRBJ1-2; 9 bases align to TRBD1. The germline CDR1 and CDR2 sequences are SQVTM and ANQGSEA. This CDR3 is built from 12 residues. V was clipped by 6 bases and J by 6 bases; unmatched bases: 5. The CDR3 region has the DNA TGCAGCGTGGACAGGGGCCCCCATGGCTACACCTTC. The encoded protein is CSVDRGPHGYTF. Filled out from reference TRBV29-1 and TRBJ1-2, the complete variable domain reads SAVISQKPSRDICQRGTSLTIQCQVDSQVTMMFWYRQQPGQSLTLIATANQGSEATYESGFVIDKFPISRPNLTFSTLTVSNMSPEDSSIYLCSVDRGPHGYTFGSGTRLTVV.

This clonotype has only a few counts. J is TRBJ2-7 and V is TRBV20-1; maybe TRBD1 (6 bases). Trimming removed 1 base at V and 9 bases at J, with 16 bases between. Germline values: CDR1 DFQATT, CDR2 SNEGSKA (reference sequence). CDR3 length: 13 amino acids. The CDR3 DNA reads as TGCAGTGCTAGAGGTCTCCAGGGGAAACGGCAGTACTTC. It yields the protein CSARGLQGKRQYF.

The CDR3 reads CACSKARPGTSGTKEFF. In DNA form, the CDR3 reads TGTGCCTGCAGCAAAGCGCGGCCAGGGACTAGCGGGACCAAGGAGTTCTTC. The rearrangement uses TRBV21-1 and TRBJ2-1; the listed D gene, TRBD2, was not tested against the DNA. TRBV21-1 is a listed pseudogene. This CDR3 has 17 amino acids.

In this sample, this clonotype turned up a few times. The chain links TRBV4-3 to TRBJ2-7; 8 nucleotides line up with TRBD1. The trim removed 3 bases at V and 4 bases at J, leaving 11 bases unmatched. From germline, CDR1 is LGHNA and CDR2 YSLEER. This CDR3 is 16 amino acids long. The CDR3 bases are TGCGCCAGCAGCCAGGACAGGGAGGCAAAACCTTACGAGCAGTACTTC. Its protein product is CASSQDREAKPYEQYF.

The chain uses TRBV30 and TRBJ2-3, with TRBD2 matching over 13 bases. Trimming took 5 bases from V and 1 from J; bases not matched to a gene: 3. Germline V gene data show CDR1 as GTSNPN and CDR2 as SVGIG (reference sequence). The CDR3 runs 15 residues. The CDR3 sequence: CAWGGTSGGTDTQYF. Here the CDR3 DNA reads TGTGCCTGGGGGGGGACTAGCGGGGGCACAGATACGCAGTATTTT.

CDR3 residues: CASSRPRDRGLYEQYF. Here the CDR3 DNA reads TGTGCCAGCAGCAGGCCTAGGGACAGGGGGCTATACGAGCAGTACTTC. The V and J genes are TRBV5-6 and TRBJ2-7; 12 bases are shared with TRBD1. CDR3 length equals 16 residues. Germline V lookup: CDR1 SGHDT, CDR2 YYEEEE. Germline trimming cut 4 bases from V and 4 bases from J; bases unmatched to any gene: 9.